One and the same sample provided the 10 T cell receptor beta chains below, sequenced in a study of cytomegalovirus exposure and HLA in healthy donors. The PCR ran on 60 Vbeta and 13 Jbeta primers. TCRdb's copy holds only in-frame clones and misses some; the assay was immunoSEQ multiplex PCR. Counted here are roughly 130,000 clones, roughly four fifths occurring once; the ten biggest clones make up 5.5% to 7%. The sequencing sample was made of PBMCs. These TCRs come from a woman aged 40 to 49 in good health and CMV-seropositive.

By share, this clone ranks as medium-sized (0.01 to 0.1%). The chain combines TRBV6-5 with TRBJ1-6, with D perhaps matching TRBD1 (6 bases). This CDR3 comprises 15 residues. The ends were cut back, 5 bases at V and 7 bases at J, with 15 bases in the middle. CDR1 is MNHEY and CDR2 is SVGAGI in the germline V gene. The DNA of the CDR3 is TGTGCCAGCAGTGGGACGGACAGAGGAAATTCACCCCTCCACTTT. Protein product: CASSGTDRGNSPLHF.

The genes are TRBV27 and TRBJ2-5, with TRBD1 identical over 8 bases. J was trimmed by 2 bases and V by 6 bases; bases with no gene match: 5. Germline V gene sequence: CDR1 MNHEY, CDR2 SMNVEV (reference sequence). This CDR3 has 14 residues. In nucleotides, the CDR3 is TGTGCCAGCAGAGGGACAGGATTGCAAGAGACCCAGTACTTC. Amino acid sequence: CASRGTGLQETQYF.

This clone is labeled as large. The chain recombines TRBV4-1 with TRBJ2-3; 7 nucleotides align to TRBD2. J lost 9 bases, V lost 3 bases, and 9 bases had no gene match. Germline V gene sequence: CDR1 MGHRA, CDR2 YSYEKL. The CDR3 consists of 14 residues. In DNA form, the CDR3 reads TGCGCCAGCAGCCAGTTCAACTTCGGGGGGACGCAGTATTTT. It codes for CASSQFNFGGTQYF.

This rearrangement joins TRBV9 to TRBJ2-5; 13 positions agree with TRBD2. The germline V gene encodes CDR1 SGDLS and CDR2 YYNGEE. The CDR3 covers 15 residues. V shed 4 bases, J shed 1 base, and the junction held 1 base outside the gene matches. The CDR3 coding sequence is TGTGCCAGCAGCCGACTAGCGGGGGGCCAAGAGACCCAGTACTTC. Its translation: CASSRLAGGQETQYF.

This clone showed up just once. The V and J genes are TRBV6-1 and TRBJ1-2; D is unresolved. The V gene lost 11 bases and the J gene lost 4 bases, with 11 bases spanning the gap. The CDR3 runs 11 residues. CDR1 is MNHNS, CDR2 SASEGT, per germline. The CDR3 region is CARRSVYGYTF. CDR3 DNA: TGTGCCCGTCGGTCTGTCTATGGCTACACCTTC.

The chain has TRBV2 and TRBJ1-1, with 7 nucleotides matching TRBD1. V trimming: 6 bases; J trimming: 3 bases; junction bases outside the gene matches: 4. Looked up from germline, CDR1 is SNHLY and CDR2 is FYNNEI. The CDR3 extends over 13 amino acids. Here the CDR3 reads CASSRGFDTEAFF. CDR3 nucleotide sequence: TGTGCCAGCAGCAGGGGGTTTGACACTGAAGCTTTCTTT.

This clone was observed a few times. The rearrangement links TRBV6-1 to TRBJ2-1, with 7 nucleotides matching TRBD2. The CDR3 runs 16 residues. V was pared by 4 bases and J by 2 bases, with 8 bases of the junction left unmatched. The germline V gene has CDR1 MNHNS and CDR2 SASEGT. DNA of the CDR3: TGTGCCAGCAGTGGAATTCTAGCGGAGACCTACAATGAGCAGTTCTTC. This encodes CASSGILAETYNEQFF.

This chain uses TRBV28 with TRBJ2-7; D is possibly TRBD2 (6 bases). The V gene's germline CDR1 is MDHEN and CDR2 SYDVKM. The CDR3 consists of 16 residues. The V end lost 6 bases, the J end lost 3 bases, and 21 bases lay between the germline ends. The CDR3 reads CASSPLTGGESYEQYF. The CDR3 DNA follows: TGTGCCAGCAGCCCTTTAACTGGAGGGGAAAGCTACGAGCAGTACTTC.

J is TRBJ2-3 and V is TRBV9, with D possibly TRBD1 on 5 matching bases. The CDR3 is 14 residues long. V was pared by 0 bases and J by 6 bases, with 11 bases between. Germline V gene sequence: CDR1 SGDLS, CDR2 YYNGEE. The CDR3 is CASSVGRGEDTQYF. CDR3 sequence (DNA): TGTGCCAGCAGCGTAGGAAGGGGTGAGGATACGCAGTATTTT.

With regard to this clone: The identical CDR3 is also encoded by other nucleotide sequences in the sample. This chain uses TRBV27 with TRBJ2-7; TRBD1 might be the D (5 bases). This CDR3 has 13 residues. V was trimmed by 5 bases and J by 2 bases, leaving 10 bases between them. Germline lookup yields CDR1 MNHEY and CDR2 SMNVEV (reference sequence). This chain's CDR3 is CASSLGATYEQYF. DNA for the CDR3: TGTGCCAGCAGTCTAGGGGCAACCTACGAGCAGTACTTC.